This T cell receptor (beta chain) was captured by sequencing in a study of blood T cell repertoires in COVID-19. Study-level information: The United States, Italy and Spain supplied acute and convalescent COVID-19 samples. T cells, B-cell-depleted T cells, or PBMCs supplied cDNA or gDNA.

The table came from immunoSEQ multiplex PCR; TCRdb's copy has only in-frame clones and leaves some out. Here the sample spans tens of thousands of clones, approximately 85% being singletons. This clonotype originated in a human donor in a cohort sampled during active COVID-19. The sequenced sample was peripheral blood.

The CDR3 is CASSLQGAGGSDTQYF. The CDR3 bases are TGTGCCAGCAGTTTACAGGGGGCCGGGGGGTCAGATACGCAGTATTTT. The chain carries TRBV28 and TRBJ2-3, with D possibly matching TRBD1 (8 bases). CDR3 length: 16 amino acids. V dropped 2 bases and J dropped 4 bases, with 16 bases sitting between them. The V gene's germline CDR1 is MDHEN and CDR2 SYDVKM.